These T cell receptor beta chains were read from a single sample in a study of blood T cell repertoires in COVID-19. Only in-frame clones appear in the TCRdb table, and some are missing; sequencing was by immunoSEQ multiplex PCR. The sample consists of about 140,000 clones, 60% to 80% of them appearing once. The sequenced material came from PBMCs or T cells enriched from blood (not recorded which). The origin of the receptors is a woman aged 45-60 years who had recovered from COVID-19. Both conserved end residues are part of each CDR3. Each record gives: J gene, V gene, CDR3 protein.

TRBJ2-5	TRBV2	CASGSGTGRETQYF
TRBJ2-7	TRBV29-1	CSVDGLAGHPYEQYF
TRBJ1-5	TRBV28	CASSFRAHRGNQPQHF
TRBJ1-1	TRBV20-1	CSASGSGFWAFF
TRBJ2-2	TRBV2	CASSPDRGMNTGELFF
TRBJ2-1	TRBV7-3	CASSPGQIQDEQFF
TRBJ1-1	TRBV10-2	CASSGGPEAFF
TRBJ1-4	TRBV28	CASSMDRENEKLFF
TRBJ1-3	TRBV18	CASSPPADSGNTIYF
TRBJ2-5	TRBV5-6	CASSLQALAGTRETQYF
TRBJ1-1	TRBV5-1	CASSSGGQGPEAFF
TRBJ2-1	TRBV6-1	CASSELKQFF